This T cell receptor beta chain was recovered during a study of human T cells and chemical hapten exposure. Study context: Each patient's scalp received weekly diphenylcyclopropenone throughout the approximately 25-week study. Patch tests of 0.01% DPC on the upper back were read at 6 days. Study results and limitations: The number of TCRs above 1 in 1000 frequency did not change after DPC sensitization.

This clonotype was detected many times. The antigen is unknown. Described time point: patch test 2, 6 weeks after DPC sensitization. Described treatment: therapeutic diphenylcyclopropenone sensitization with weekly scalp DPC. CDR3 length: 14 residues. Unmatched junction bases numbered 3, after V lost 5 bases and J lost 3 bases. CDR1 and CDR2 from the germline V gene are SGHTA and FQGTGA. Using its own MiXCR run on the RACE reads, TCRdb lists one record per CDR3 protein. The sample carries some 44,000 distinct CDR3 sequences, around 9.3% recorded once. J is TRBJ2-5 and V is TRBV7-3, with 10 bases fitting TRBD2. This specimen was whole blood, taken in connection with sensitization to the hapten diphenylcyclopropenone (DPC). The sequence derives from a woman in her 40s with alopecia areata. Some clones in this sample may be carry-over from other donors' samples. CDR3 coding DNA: TGTGCCAGCAGCAGGACTAGCGGCGAAGAGACCCAGTACTTC. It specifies CASSRTSGEETQYF.